This paragraph reports one TCR beta chain. MiXCR, run by TCRdb on the reads, gives a single entry per CDR3 protein. The data hold around 530,000 distinct CDR3 sequences, with approximately 25% observed a single time. This specimen belongs to a study of T cell repertoires in cytomegalovirus infection. The specimen was PBMCs. This sequence was found in a human donor in good health (CMV status not recorded). Some clones in this sample may be carry-over from other donors' samples.

This CDR3 reads CASTGGSYNEQFF. The CDR3 bases are TGTGCCAGTACAGGGGGGTCCTACAATGAGCAGTTCTTC. This chain joins TRBV12-3 or TRBV12-4 and TRBJ2-1; the match to TRBD1 covers 8 bases. V dropped 9 bases and J dropped 1; count of bases not matched to a gene: 2. The CDR3 is 13 amino acids.